Listed here are 6 T cell receptor beta chains from one sample, sequenced in a study of blood T cell repertoires in COVID-19. Sequenced by immunoSEQ multiplex PCR; TCRdb stores in-frame clones only, minus some. This table holds hundreds of thousands of clones, almost 85% found once. Input material: peripheral blood. Receptors were obtained from a human donor in a cohort sampled during active COVID-19.

V gene TRBV9 combines with J gene TRBJ1-4; D is uncertain. The V end lost 0 bases, the J end lost 4 bases, and 10 bases lay between the germline ends. Germline lookup yields CDR1 SGDLS and CDR2 YYNGEE. This CDR3 is built from 15 residues. CDR3 DNA sequence: TGTGCCAGCAGCGTAGGGGCAGCCTATAATGAAAAACTGTTTTTT. It codes for CASSVGAAYNEKLFF.

This clone was observed a handful of times. The chain couples TRBV19 to TRBJ2-7; TRBD1 agrees at 12 bases. The germline V gene encodes CDR1 LNHDA and CDR2 SQIVND (reference sequence). The CDR3 is 14 amino acids. V was clipped by 8 bases and J by 6 bases; unmatched bases: 8. The DNA for the CDR3 is TGTGCCAGTTCCCTGGGGACAGGGGGCGGCGAGCAGTACTTC. Encoded protein: CASSLGTGGGEQYF. The variable domain in full, with the rest retrieved from reference TRBV19 and TRBJ2-7, is DGGITQSPKYLFRKEGQNVTLSCEQNLNHDAMYWYRQDPGQGLRLIYYSQIVNDFQKGDIAEGYSVSREKKESFPLTVTSAQKNPTAFYLCASSLGTGGGEQYFGPGTRLTVT.

The rearrangement joins TRBV5-1 to TRBJ1-1; 7 bases match TRBD1. Germline V gives CDR1 SGHRS, CDR2 YFSETQ. CDR3 length equals 15 residues. The V and J ends lost 4 bases and 0 bases, in that order; junction bases with no gene match: 6. DNA of the CDR3: TGCGCCAGCAGCCGAGTCGACAGGGTGAACACTGAAGCTTTCTTT. Amino acids: CASSRVDRVNTEAFF.

J is TRBJ1-2 and V is TRBV24-1; the D gene is possibly TRBD1 (5 bases). The CDR3 consists of 13 residues. V was shortened by 5 bases and J by 3 bases, with 9 bases between the two germline ends. CDR1 and CDR2 (germline): KGHDR, SFDVKD. CDR3 bases: TGTGCCACCAGTGCGGGGGTTTACTATGGCTACACCTTC. Residues: CATSAGVYYGYTF.

The chain is built from TRBV29-1 and TRBJ2-3, with D possibly being TRBD2 (5 bases). V lost 5 bases, J lost 4 bases, and 13 bases lay in between. The germline V gene has CDR1 SQVTM and CDR2 ANQGSEA. This CDR3 spans 13 amino acids. In DNA form, the CDR3 reads TGCAGCGTTCGAGGCGAGGGTGCAGATACGCAGTATTTT. Its translation: CSVRGEGADTQYF.

V is TRBV4-1 and J is TRBJ1-4, with 9 bases identical to TRBD1. The length of the CDR3 is 15 residues. V was pared by 1 base and J by 3 bases, with 0 bases of the junction left unmatched. The germline V gene encodes CDR1 MGHRA and CDR2 YSYEKL. The CDR3 reads CASSQGTGANEKLFF. The CDR3 nucleotides are TGCGCCAGCAGCCAAGGGACAGGGGCTAATGAAAAACTGTTTTTT.